This passage covers 7 T cell receptor beta chains from one sample sequenced in a study of T cell responses to AZD1222 COVID-19 vaccine (dated by TCRdb to about 2021). Per the publication, the time point label means: baseline before first vaccination. Library generation was performed with the immunoSEQ multiplex PCR assay. The table comes from immuneACCESS by way of TCRdb, which keeps in-frame sequences with V and J called. Part of the clones is missing from these tables; in studies checked, under half for an unresolved V gene and the rest for unknown reasons. The sample table contains fewer than 200,000 clones; only one count was recorded for 85% to 95% of them. Under 11% of the sample goes to the ten largest clones. The sequencing here drew on peripheral blood, taken on day 0 of AZD1222 vaccination. These receptors were collected from an adult in good health.

The chain carries TRBV10-3 and TRBJ1-1; TRBD1 agrees at 8 bases. In germline, CDR1 is ENHRY, CDR2 SYGVKD. Trimming took 4 bases from V and 1 from J; bases not matched to a gene: 5. CDR3 length: 15 amino acids. This CDR3 is CAISGTGLSNTEAFF. The CDR3 DNA follows: TGTGCCATCAGTGGGACAGGGTTGTCGAACACTGAAGCTTTCTTT.

The chain joins TRBV6-1 to TRBJ1-6; TRBD1 matches 7 bases. V dropped 2 bases and J dropped 3; count of bases not matched to a gene: 1. CDR1 is MNHNS, CDR2 SASEGT, per germline. The CDR3 spans 15 residues. The CDR3 region has the DNA TGTGCCAGCAGTGAAACAGGGGTCTATAATTCACCCCTCCACTTT. As protein: CASSETGVYNSPLHF.

The rearrangement joins TRBV4-1 to TRBJ2-7; weak D call: TRBD2 (5 bases). The CDR3 contains 15 residues. The V end was cut by 4 bases, the J end by 2 bases, with 15 bases between. Germline V gives CDR1 MGHRA, CDR2 YSYEKL. This CDR3 is CASSLELDGAYEQYF. The DNA of the CDR3 is TGCGCCAGCAGCCTTGAACTCGACGGGGCCTACGAGCAGTACTTC.

V usage is TRBV7-8 and J usage is TRBJ1-1; D remains ambiguous. The CDR3 length is 16 residues. Germline V gene sequence: CDR1 SGHVS, CDR2 FQNEAQ. Trimming stripped 6 bases from V and 6 bases from J, with 23 bases between. CDR3 sequence: CASSQSRPPGISEAFF. In nucleotides, the CDR3 is TGTGCCAGCAGTCAATCCCGGCCACCGGGGATCTCTGAAGCTTTCTTT.

The chain carries TRBV28 and TRBJ2-7, with D perhaps assigned TRBD1 or TRBD2 (5 bases each). Per germline, CDR1 MDHEN and CDR2 SYDVKM. The CDR3 has 14 residues. Trimming removed 4 bases at V and 3 bases at J, with 13 bases between. CDR3 DNA: TGTGCCAGCAGTTCGTTTAGAGGGGTCTACGAGCAGTACGTC. Amino acid sequence: CASSSFRGVYEQYV.

The genes are TRBV19 and TRBJ1-5, with a tentative D call TRBD1 (5 bases). Germline assignment: CDR1 LNHDA and CDR2 SQIVND (reference sequence). This CDR3 contains 15 residues. V lost 3 bases and J lost 3, with 12 bases in between. The CDR3 here is CASSIGGTPNQPQHF. The CDR3 DNA reads as TGTGCCAGTAGTATTGGGGGGACTCCCAATCAGCCCCAGCATTTT.

The chain joins TRBV9 to TRBJ1-3; 12 bases agree with TRBD1. Trimming took 3 bases from V and 3 from J; bases not matched to a gene: 25. The CDR3 runs to 23 residues. CDR1 is SGDLS and CDR2 is YYNGEE in the germline V gene. The CDR3 loop reads CASSAHTGTGGAYKPTRGNTIYF. CDR3 DNA sequence: TGTGCCAGCAGCGCCCATACCGGGACAGGGGGCGCATATAAGCCGACCCGTGGAAACACCATATATTTT.